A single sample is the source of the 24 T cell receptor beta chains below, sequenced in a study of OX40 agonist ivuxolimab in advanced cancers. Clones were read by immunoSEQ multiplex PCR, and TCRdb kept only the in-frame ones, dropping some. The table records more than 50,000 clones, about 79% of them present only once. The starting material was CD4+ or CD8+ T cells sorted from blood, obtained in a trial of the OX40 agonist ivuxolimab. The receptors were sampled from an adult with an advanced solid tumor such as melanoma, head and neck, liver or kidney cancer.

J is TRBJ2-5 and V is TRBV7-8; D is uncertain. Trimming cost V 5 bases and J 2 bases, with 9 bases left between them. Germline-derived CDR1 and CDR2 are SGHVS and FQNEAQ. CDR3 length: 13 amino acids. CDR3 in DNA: TGTGCCAGCAGCCGTCAGGTACAAGAGACCCAGTACTTC. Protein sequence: CASSRQVQETQYF.

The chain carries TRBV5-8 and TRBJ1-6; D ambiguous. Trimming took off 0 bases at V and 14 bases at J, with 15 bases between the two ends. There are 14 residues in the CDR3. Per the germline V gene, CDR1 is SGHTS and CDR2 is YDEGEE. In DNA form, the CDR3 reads TGTGCCAGCAGCTTGGGCAGGATCGCAAGGGCCCTCCACTTT. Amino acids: CASSLGRIARALHF. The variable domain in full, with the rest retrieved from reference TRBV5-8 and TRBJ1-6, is EAGVTQSPTHLIKTRGQQATLRCSPISGHTSVYWYQQALGLGLQFLLWYDEGEERNRGNFPPRFSGRQFPNYSSELNVNALELEDSALYLCASSLGRIARALHFGNGTRLTVT.

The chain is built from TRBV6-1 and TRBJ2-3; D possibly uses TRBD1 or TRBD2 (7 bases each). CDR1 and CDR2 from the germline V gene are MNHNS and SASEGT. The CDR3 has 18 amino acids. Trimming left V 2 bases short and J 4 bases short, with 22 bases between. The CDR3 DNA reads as TGTGCCAGCAGTGAAAGGGGGAGGGAAGGGGGCTGGTCAGATACGCAGTATTTT. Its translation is CASSERGREGGWSDTQYF.

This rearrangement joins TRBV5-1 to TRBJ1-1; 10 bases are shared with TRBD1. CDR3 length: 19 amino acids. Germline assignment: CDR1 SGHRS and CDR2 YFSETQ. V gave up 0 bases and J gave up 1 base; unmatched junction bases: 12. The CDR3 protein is CASSLAPGQGIFSNTEAFF. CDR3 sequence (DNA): TGCGCCAGCAGCTTGGCCCCGGGACAGGGGATTTTTTCGAACACTGAAGCTTTCTTT.

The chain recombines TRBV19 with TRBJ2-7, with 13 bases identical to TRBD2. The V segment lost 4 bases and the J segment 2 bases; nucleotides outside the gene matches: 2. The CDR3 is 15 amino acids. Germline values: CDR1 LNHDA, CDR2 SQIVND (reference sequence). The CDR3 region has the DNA TGTGCCAGTAGTACACTAGCGGGAGGGCCCTACGAGCAGTACTTC. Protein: CASSTLAGGPYEQYF.

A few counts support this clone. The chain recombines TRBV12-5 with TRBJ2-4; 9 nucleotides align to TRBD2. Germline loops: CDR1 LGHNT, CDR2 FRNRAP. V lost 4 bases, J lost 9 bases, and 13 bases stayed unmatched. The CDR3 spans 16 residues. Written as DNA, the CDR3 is TGTGCTAGTGGTTCACCCCTAGCGGGGCACTCGGTCATTCAGTACTTC. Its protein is CASGSPLAGHSVIQYF.

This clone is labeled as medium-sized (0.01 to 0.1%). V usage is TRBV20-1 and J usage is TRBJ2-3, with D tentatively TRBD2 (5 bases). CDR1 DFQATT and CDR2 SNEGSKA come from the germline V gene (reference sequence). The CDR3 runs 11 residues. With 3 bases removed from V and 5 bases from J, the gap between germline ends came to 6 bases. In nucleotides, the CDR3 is TGCAGTGCTAGCACTAGAGATACGCAGTATTTT. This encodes CSASTRDTQYF.

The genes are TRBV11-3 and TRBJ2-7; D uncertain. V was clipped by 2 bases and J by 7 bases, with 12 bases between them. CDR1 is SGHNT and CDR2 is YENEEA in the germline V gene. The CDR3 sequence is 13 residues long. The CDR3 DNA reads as TGTGCCAGCAGCTTAACCGGAGCTGGGGAGCAGTACTTC. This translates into CASSLTGAGEQYF.

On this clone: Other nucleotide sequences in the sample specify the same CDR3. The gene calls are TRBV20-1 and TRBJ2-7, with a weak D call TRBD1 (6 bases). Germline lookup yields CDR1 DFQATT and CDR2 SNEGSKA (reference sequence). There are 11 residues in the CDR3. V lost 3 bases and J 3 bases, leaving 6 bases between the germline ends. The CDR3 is CSARDSYEQYF. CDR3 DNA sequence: TGCAGTGCTAGGGACAGCTACGAGCAGTACTTC.

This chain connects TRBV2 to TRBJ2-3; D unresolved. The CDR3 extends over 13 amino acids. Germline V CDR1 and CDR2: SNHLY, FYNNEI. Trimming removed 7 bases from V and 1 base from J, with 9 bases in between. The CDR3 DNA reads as TGTGCCAGCACCAGGTGGGGCACAGATACGCAGTATTTT. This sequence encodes CASTRWGTDTQYF.

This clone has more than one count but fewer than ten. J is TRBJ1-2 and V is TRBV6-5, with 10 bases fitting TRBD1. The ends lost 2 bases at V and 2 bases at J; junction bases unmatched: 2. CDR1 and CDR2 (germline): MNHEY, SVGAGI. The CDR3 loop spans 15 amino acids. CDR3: CASSYTGQGNYGYTF. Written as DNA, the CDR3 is TGTGCCAGCAGTTACACGGGACAGGGGAACTATGGCTACACCTTC.

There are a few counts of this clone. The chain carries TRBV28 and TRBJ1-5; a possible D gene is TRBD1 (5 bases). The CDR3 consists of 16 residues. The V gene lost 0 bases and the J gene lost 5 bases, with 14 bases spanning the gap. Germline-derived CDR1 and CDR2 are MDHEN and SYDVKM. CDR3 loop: CASSLWVPGRHQPQHF. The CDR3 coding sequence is TGTGCCAGCAGTTTATGGGTGCCGGGGCGGCATCAGCCCCAGCATTTT.

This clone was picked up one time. CDR3 loop: CASSPGTFFSSYEQYF. DNA for the CDR3: TGTGCCAGCAGCCCCGGGACATTCTTCAGCTCCTACGAGCAGTACTTC. The V call is TRBV5-8, the J call TRBJ2-7, with D maybe TRBD1 (6 bases). Germline CDR1 and CDR2: SGHTS and YDEGEE. With 4 bases removed from V and 0 bases from J, the gap between germline ends came to 17 bases. CDR3 size: 16 residues.

The CDR3 is CASSKRAIAKNIQYF. The CDR3 DNA sequence: TGTGCCAGCTCAAAAAGGGCAATAGCCAAAAACATTCAGTACTTC. The genes are TRBV18 and TRBJ2-4; D not resolved. Deletions cut 5 bases from V and 0 bases from J, with 11 bases between. Looked up from germline, CDR1 is KGHSH and CDR2 is LQKENI. This CDR3 spans 15 amino acids.

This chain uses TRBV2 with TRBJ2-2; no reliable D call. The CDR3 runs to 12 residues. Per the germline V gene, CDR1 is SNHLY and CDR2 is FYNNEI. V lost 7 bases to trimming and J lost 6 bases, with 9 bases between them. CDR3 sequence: CASKRSAGELFF. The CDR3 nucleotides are TGTGCCAGCAAACGGTCAGCCGGGGAGCTGTTTTTT.

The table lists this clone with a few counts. The CDR3 DNA reads as TGTGCCAGCAGTTTAAAATGGGGGACTGGAAACACCATATATTTT. Its protein is CASSLKWGTGNTIYF. The chain is built from TRBV27 and TRBJ1-3; TRBD1 might be the D (5 bases). The CDR3 extends over 15 amino acids. The V and J ends lost 2 bases and 2 bases respectively, with 10 bases between them. The germline CDR1 and CDR2 sequences are MNHEY and SMNVEV (reference sequence).

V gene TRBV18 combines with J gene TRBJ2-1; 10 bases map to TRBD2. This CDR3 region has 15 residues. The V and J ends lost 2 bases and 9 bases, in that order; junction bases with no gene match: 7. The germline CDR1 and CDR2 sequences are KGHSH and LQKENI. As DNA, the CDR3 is TGTGCCAGCTCACCAGCACTAGCGGGATTCGGTGAGCAGTTCTTC. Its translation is CASSPALAGFGEQFF.

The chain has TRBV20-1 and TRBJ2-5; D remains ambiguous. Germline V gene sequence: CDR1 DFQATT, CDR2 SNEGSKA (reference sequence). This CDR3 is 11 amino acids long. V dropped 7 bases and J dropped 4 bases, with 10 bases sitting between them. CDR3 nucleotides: TGCAGTGTATCTCTAGGAGAGACCCAGTACTTC. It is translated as CSVSLGETQYF.

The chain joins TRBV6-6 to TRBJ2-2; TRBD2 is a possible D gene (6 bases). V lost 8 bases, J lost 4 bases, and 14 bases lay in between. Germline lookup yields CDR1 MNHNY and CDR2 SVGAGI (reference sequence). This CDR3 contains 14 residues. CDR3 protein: CASVSRESTGELFF. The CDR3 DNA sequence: TGTGCCAGCGTCTCCCGGGAGAGCACCGGGGAGCTGTTTTTT.

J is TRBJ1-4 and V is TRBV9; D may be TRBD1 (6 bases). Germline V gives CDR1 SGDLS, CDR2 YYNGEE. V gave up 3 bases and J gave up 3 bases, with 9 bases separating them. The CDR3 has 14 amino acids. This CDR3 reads CASSEEGANEKLFF. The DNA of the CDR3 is TGTGCCAGCAGCGAGGAGGGGGCTAATGAAAAACTGTTTTTT.

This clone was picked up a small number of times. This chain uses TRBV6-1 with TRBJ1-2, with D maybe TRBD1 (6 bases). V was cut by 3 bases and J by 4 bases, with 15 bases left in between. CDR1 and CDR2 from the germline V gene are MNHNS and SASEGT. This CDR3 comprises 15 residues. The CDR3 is CASSEEGGVSYGYTF. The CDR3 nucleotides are TGTGCCAGCAGTGAGGAGGGGGGTGTTAGCTATGGCTACACCTTC.

The DNA of the CDR3 is TGTGCCAGCAGCACGAAACACGGAGCTAACTATGGCTACACCTTC. It encodes CASSTKHGANYGYTF. This chain joins TRBV7-2 and TRBJ1-2, with D unclear. The V gene's germline CDR1 is SGHTA and CDR2 FQGNSA. The CDR3 is made up of 15 amino acids. Trimming took off 5 bases at V and 0 bases at J, with 13 bases between the two ends.

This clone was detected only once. Written as DNA, the CDR3 is TGTGCCAGCAGTACAGGGGGCACTAATTCACCCCTCCACTTT. Protein: CASSTGGTNSPLHF. The chain recombines TRBV6-5 with TRBJ1-6, with TRBD1 matching over 9 bases. CDR1 MNHEY and CDR2 SVGAGI come from the germline V gene. This CDR3 contains 14 residues. With 5 bases clipped from V and 6 bases from J, the junction kept 2 bases outside the gene matches.

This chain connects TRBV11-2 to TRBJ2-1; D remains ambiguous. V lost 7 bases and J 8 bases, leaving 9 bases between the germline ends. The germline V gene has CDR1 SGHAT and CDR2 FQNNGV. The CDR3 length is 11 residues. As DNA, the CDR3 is TGTGCCAGCACCGGCGTGTATGAGCAGTTCTTC. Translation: CASTGVYEQFF. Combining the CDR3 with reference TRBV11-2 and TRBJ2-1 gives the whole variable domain EAGVAQSPRYKIIEKRQSVAFWCNPISGHATLYWYQQILGQGPKLLIQFQNNGVVDDSQLPKDRFSAERLKGVDSTLKIQPAKLEDSAVYLCASTGVYEQFFGPGTRLTVL.